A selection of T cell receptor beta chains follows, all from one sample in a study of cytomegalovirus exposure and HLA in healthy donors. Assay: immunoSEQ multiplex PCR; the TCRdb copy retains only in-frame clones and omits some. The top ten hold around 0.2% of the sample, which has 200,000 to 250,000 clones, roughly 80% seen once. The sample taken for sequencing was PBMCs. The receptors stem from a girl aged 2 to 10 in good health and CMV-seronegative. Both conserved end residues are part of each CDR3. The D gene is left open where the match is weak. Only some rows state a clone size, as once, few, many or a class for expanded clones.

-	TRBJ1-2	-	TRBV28	CASSLVRGRKRGRHGYTF	TGTGCCAGCAGTTTAGTTCGAGGCCGGAAGAGAGGCCGGCATGGCTACACCTTC
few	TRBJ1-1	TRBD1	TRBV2	CASSKRQGWVTMNTEAFF	TGTGCCAGCAGTAAACGACAGGGTTGGGTGACTATGAACACTGAAGCTTTCTTT
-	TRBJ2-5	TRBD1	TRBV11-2	CASSLGQGQYQETQYF	TGTGCCAGCAGCCTCGGACAGGGTCAGTACCAAGAGACCCAGTACTTC
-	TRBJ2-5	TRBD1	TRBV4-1	CASSHAGTGDVETQYF	TGCGCCAGCAGCCATGCCGGGACAGGGGATGTGGAGACCCAGTACTTC
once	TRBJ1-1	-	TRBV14	CASSLVGLAGAFF	TGTGCCAGCAGCCTGGTCGGCCTAGCAGGAGCTTTCTTT
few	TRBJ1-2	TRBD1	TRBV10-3	CAIRESGTGGFVYGYTF	TGTGCCATCAGAGAATCCGGGACAGGGGGCTTTGTCTATGGCTACACCTTC
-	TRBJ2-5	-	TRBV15	CATSMRLQETQYF	TGTGCCACTTCTATGCGGCTACAAGAGACCCAGTACTTC
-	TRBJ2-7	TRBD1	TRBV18	CASSPGGQGYEQYF	TGTGCCAGCTCACCAGGGGGACAGGGCTACGAGCAGTACTTC
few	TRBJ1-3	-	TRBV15	CATSRSPGVSEGNTIYF	TGTGCCACCAGCAGGTCCCCGGGGGTTTCGGAGGGAAACACCATATATTTT
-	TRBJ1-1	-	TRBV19	CASSLTVMSAEAFF	TGTGCCAGTAGCCTAACAGTAATGTCGGCTGAAGCTTTCTTT
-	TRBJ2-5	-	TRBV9	CASTSGARGSETQYF	TGTGCCAGCACCTCCGGGGCCAGGGGTTCGGAGACCCAGTACTTC